Below, 10 T cell receptor beta chains from the same sample are listed, as sequenced in a study of molecular identifiers for immune sequencing clone quantification. TCRdb processed the PCR reads anew with MiXCR; each CDR3 protein has one entry. The repertoire holds some 650,000 distinct CDR3 sequences, less than 20% seen once, with around 0.9% in the top ten. The sample was naive CD8+ T cells from blood, with Jurkat cell RNA spiked in. Subset specified: FACS-sorted CD8+CD4-CCR7+CD45RA+ naive T cells. These receptors were taken from a human donor in good health. Some libraries in this study had Jurkat cell RNA spiked in.

The V gene is TRBV5-1, the J gene TRBJ2-7; 8 bases are shared with TRBD1. The CDR3 loop spans 13 amino acids. Germline V lookup: CDR1 SGHRS, CDR2 YFSETQ. The V and J ends lost 3 bases and 6 bases, in that order; junction bases with no gene match: 5. DNA of the CDR3: TGCGCCAGCAGCTCGGGGACAGGCTGCGAGCAGTACTTC. Its translation is CASSSGTGCEQYF.

V gene TRBV27 combines with J gene TRBJ1-5; D may be TRBD1 (6 bases). With 5 bases removed from V and 0 bases from J, the gap between germline ends came to 11 bases. CDR1 is MNHEY, CDR2 SMNVEV, per germline (reference sequence). The CDR3 covers 15 residues. CDR3: CASSLNRDSNQPQHF. CDR3 sequence (DNA): TGTGCCAGCAGTCTCAACAGGGATAGCAATCAGCCCCAGCATTTT.

This clonotype has at least ten counts. This chain uses TRBV6-2 or TRBV6-3 with TRBJ2-5; D perhaps matches TRBD1 (6 bases). The CDR3 extends over 15 amino acids. Trimming took 2 bases from V and 2 from J, leaving 12 bases between them. The germline V gene has CDR1 MNHEY and CDR2 SVGEGT. CDR3 sequence reads: CASSYTTGTQETQYF. The CDR3 DNA reads TGTGCCAGCAGTTACACCACAGGGACACAAGAGACCCAGTACTTC.

This clonotype came up many times. The CDR3 spells CASSHVGEAEETQYF. CDR3 bases: TGTGCCAGCAGCCATGTCGGGGAGGCTGAAGAGACCCAGTACTTC. The J gene is TRBJ2-5, the V gene TRBV7-9; D perhaps matches TRBD2 (6 bases). The CDR3 sequence is 15 residues long. The V gene's germline CDR1 is SEHNR and CDR2 FQNEAQ (reference sequence). Trimming removed 5 bases at V and 3 bases at J, with 16 bases between.

The chain couples TRBV24-1 to TRBJ2-1; D remains unclear. Deletions cut 2 bases from V and 5 bases from J, with 9 bases between. This CDR3 is 14 amino acids long. Germline values: CDR1 KGHDR, CDR2 SFDVKD. The CDR3 spells CATSDYDEDNEQFF. The CDR3, as DNA: TGTGCCACCAGTGATTACGACGAAGACAATGAGCAGTTCTTC.

This clonotype was found a few times. This CDR3 is missing its conserved last phenylalanine or tryptophan, likely due to a read error. The chain employs TRBV3-1 and TRBJ1-1, with D uncertain. The V gene's germline CDR1 is LGHDT and CDR2 YNNKEL (reference sequence). The CDR3 has 15 residues. Trimming removed 0 bases from V and 7 bases from J, with 15 bases in between. The CDR3 nucleotides are TGTGCCAGCAGCCAAGATATCTTCAACGGGCTTGAAGCTTTCCCT. Translated: CASSQDIFNGLEAFP.

At least ten counts were recorded for this clonotype. The V and J genes are TRBV11-2 and TRBJ2-1, with TRBD2 matching over 11 bases. This CDR3 region has 19 residues. Per germline, CDR1 SGHAT and CDR2 FQNNGV. J was trimmed by 0 bases and V by 1 base; bases with no gene match: 8. For the CDR3, the DNA is TGTGCCAGCAGCTTAGCTACGACTAGCGGGGTTAGCTCCTACAATGAGCAGTTCTTC. Protein product: CASSLATTSGVSSYNEQFF.

In its sample, this clonotype was seen many times. The V and J genes are TRBV20-1 and TRBJ2-7, with D possibly TRBD1 on 6 matching bases. CDR3 size: 12 residues. In germline, CDR1 is DFQATT, CDR2 SNEGSKA (reference sequence). V gave up 0 bases and J gave up 8 bases, with 11 bases separating them. Here the CDR3 reads CSARDNREQQYF. CDR3 DNA sequence: TGCAGTGCTAGAGACAACAGGGAGCAGCAGTACTTC.

The sample holds many counts of this clonotype. This sequence joins TRBV30 and TRBJ2-7, with 8 positions matching TRBD2. The CDR3 contains 14 residues. J was trimmed by 5 bases and V by 2 bases; bases with no gene match: 8. The germline CDR1 and CDR2 sequences are GTSNPN and SVGIG (reference sequence). CDR3 loop: CAWSLGAGVDEQYF. The DNA of the CDR3 is TGTGCCTGGAGTTTGGGAGCGGGAGTCGACGAGCAGTACTTC.

This clonotype was observed at least ten times. This chain joins TRBV28 and TRBJ2-7, with D hard to call. Germline-derived CDR1 and CDR2 are MDHEN and SYDVKM. Trimming removed 8 bases from V and 7 bases from J, with 15 bases in between. This CDR3 has 12 amino acids. The chain's CDR3 is CASQDKEVEQYF. The CDR3 coding sequence is TGTGCCAGCCAAGACAAAGAGGTAGAGCAGTACTTC.